A selection of T cell receptor beta chains follows, all from one sample in a study of CXCR3-negative and CXCR3-positive naive CD8 T cells. One entry per CDR3 protein, without DNA, is what TCRdb gives after re-calling the 5' RACE reads. The sample spans over 150,000 distinct CDR3 sequences; the ten largest clones claim 0.49%. Sequenced input: naive CXCR3+ CD8+ T cells from blood. These receptors were taken from a human donor in good health. Some clones in this sample may be carry-over from other donors' samples. Both conserved end residues are part of each CDR3. Fields, in order: V gene, J gene, CDR3 protein.

>TRBV4-1|TRBJ1-5
CASSLNIGSNQPQHF
>TRBV13|TRBJ1-1
CASSLGQGVEAFF
>TRBV2|TRBJ1-1
CASSEDQMNTEAFF
>TRBV7-8|TRBJ2-2
CASSLVRPTGELFF
>TRBV6-5|TRBJ1-1
CAAGVSRNTEAFF
>TRBV28|TRBJ1-1
CASSQQQGAAEAFF
>TRBV12-3/TRBV12-4|TRBJ1-1
CASSLGGRAYTEAFF
>TRBV29-1|TRBJ2-3
CSGSGGGTDTQYF
>TRBV7-3|TRBJ2-6
CASSFHPDNVLTF
>TRBV13|TRBJ2-7
CASSSTGREVEQYF
>TRBV29-1|TRBJ2-7
CSVGGGGFNEQYF
>TRBV20-1|TRBJ2-2
CSATKAQLGELFF
>TRBV11-1|TRBJ2-1
CASSSAGEGLYNEQFF
>TRBV20-1|TRBJ2-5
CSASVEETQYF
>TRBV30|TRBJ2-5
CAWSEGLAGGLYETQYF
>TRBV7-9|TRBJ2-7
CASSWDGSEQYF
>TRBV5-1|TRBJ1-5
CASSVKDRGSPSNQPQHF
>TRBV20-1|TRBJ2-7
CSARDEVAAYEQYF
>TRBV4-3|TRBJ2-2
CASSLPSGGGTGELFF
>TRBV6-2/TRBV6-3|TRBJ2-7
CASSYSRAEQYF
>TRBV11-3|TRBJ2-7
CASSESSGTYEQYF
>TRBV28|TRBJ2-7
CASRRLLEQYF
>TRBV27|TRBJ2-3
CASSFPPYSTDTQYF
>TRBV20-1|TRBJ2-4
CSARVYDSNLEGKNIQYF
>TRBV28|TRBJ1-5
CASSLWPRDDNQPQHF
>TRBV7-3|TRBJ2-5
CASSLSAGQETQYF
>TRBV28|TRBJ1-2
CASSILFRGLDYGYTF
>TRBV4-1|TRBJ2-1
CASSQVGSEQFF
>TRBV12-3/TRBV12-4|TRBJ1-1
CASRQGAVEAFF
>TRBV7-9|TRBJ1-2
CASSFSGPRSYTF
>TRBV9|TRBJ2-1
CASSDSLDQGTYNEQFF
>TRBV9|TRBJ2-1
CASTQAGGLDEQFF
>TRBV9|TRBJ2-5
CASSSATGRETQYF
>TRBV7-9|TRBJ2-1
CASSHGTSGTGEQFF
>TRBV12-3/TRBV12-4|TRBJ1-1
CASDRRGSTEAFF
>TRBV7-3|TRBJ2-7
CASSPNAWGEQYF
>TRBV4-3|TRBJ1-1
CASSQDGTGSGTEAFF
>TRBV28|TRBJ2-3
CASSLYLGQGTSTDTQYF
>TRBV12-3/TRBV12-4|TRBJ2-2
CASSRGITGELFF
>TRBV12-3/TRBV12-4|TRBJ1-2
CASTWPGLSGYTF